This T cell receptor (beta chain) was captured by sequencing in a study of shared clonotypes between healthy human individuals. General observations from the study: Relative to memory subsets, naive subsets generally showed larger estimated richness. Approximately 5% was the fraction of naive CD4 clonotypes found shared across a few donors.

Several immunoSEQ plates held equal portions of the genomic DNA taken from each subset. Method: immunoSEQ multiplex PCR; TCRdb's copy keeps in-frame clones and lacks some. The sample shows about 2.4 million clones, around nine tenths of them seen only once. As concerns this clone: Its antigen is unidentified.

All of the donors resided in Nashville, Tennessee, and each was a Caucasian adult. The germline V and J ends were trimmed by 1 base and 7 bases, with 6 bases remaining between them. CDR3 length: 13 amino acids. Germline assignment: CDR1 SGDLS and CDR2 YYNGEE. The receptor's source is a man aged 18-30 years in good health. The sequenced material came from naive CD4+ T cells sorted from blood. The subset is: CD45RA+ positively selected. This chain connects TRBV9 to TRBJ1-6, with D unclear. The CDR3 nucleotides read TGTGCCAGCAGCGTATACGAAAATTCACCCCTCCACTTT. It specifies CASSVYENSPLHF.